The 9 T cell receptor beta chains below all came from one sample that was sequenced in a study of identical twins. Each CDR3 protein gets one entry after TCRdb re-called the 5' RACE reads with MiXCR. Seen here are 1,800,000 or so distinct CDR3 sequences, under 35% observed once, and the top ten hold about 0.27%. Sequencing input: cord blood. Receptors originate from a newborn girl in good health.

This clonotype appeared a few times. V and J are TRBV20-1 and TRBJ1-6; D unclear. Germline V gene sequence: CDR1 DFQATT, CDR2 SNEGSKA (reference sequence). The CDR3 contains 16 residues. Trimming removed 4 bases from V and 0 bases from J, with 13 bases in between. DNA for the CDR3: TGCAGTGCTACCGAGAGAGGGAGCTCCTATAATTCACCCCTCCACTTT. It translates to CSATERGSSYNSPLHF.

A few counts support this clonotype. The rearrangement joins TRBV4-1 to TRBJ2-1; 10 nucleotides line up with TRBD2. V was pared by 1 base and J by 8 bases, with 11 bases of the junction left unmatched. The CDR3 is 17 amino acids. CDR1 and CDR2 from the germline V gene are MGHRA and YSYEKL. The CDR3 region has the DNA TGCGCCAGCAGCCAAGGGTTAGCGGGAGGATCGGTATATGAGCAGTTCTTC. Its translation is CASSQGLAGGSVYEQFF.

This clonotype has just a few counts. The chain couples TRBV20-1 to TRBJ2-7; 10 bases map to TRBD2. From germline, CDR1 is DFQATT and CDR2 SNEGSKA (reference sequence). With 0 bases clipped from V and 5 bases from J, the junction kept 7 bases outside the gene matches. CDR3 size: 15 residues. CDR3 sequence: CSARDGLAGDNEQYF. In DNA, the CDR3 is TGCAGTGCTAGAGATGGGCTAGCGGGGGATAACGAGCAGTACTTC.

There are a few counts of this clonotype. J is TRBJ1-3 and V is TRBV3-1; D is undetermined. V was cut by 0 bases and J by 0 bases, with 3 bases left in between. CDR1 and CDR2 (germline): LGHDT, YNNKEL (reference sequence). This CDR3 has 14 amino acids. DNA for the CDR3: TGTGCCAGCAGCCAAGACAGCTCTGGAAACACCATATATTTT. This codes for CASSQDSSGNTIYF.

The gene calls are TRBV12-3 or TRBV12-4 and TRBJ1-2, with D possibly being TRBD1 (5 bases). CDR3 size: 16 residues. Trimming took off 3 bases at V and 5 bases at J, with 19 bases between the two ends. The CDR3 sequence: CASSLRTFQGLYGYTF. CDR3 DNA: TGTGCCAGCAGTTTGCGGACATTCCAGGGACTGTATGGCTACACCTTC.

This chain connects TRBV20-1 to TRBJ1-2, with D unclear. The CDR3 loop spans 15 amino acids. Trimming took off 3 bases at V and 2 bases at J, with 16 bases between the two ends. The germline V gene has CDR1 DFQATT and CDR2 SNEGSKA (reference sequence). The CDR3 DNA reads TGCAGTGCTAGGAAATCCCTGGCCGGAAACTATGGCTACACCTTC. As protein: CSARKSLAGNYGYTF.

For the CDR3, the DNA is TGCAGTGCTAGTGTCCAGGGAGTACATGAAAAACTGTTTTTT. Its translation is CSASVQGVHEKLFF. The chain carries TRBV20-1 and TRBJ1-4; D perhaps matches TRBD1 (5 bases). V lost 3 bases and J lost 6, with 14 bases in between. Germline loops: CDR1 DFQATT, CDR2 SNEGSKA (reference sequence). The CDR3 extends over 14 amino acids.

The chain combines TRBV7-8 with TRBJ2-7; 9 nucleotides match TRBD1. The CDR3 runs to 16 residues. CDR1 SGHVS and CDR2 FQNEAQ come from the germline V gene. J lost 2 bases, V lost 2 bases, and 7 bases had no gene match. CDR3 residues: CASSLNRDRATYEQYF. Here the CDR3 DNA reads TGTGCCAGCAGCTTAAACCGGGACAGGGCCACCTACGAGCAGTACTTC.

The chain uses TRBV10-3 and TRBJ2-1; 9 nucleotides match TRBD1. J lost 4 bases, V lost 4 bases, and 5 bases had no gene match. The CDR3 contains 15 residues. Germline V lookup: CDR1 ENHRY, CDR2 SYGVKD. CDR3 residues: CAISGPGTGYNEQFF. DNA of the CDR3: TGTGCCATCAGTGGCCCTGGGACAGGGTACAATGAGCAGTTCTTC.